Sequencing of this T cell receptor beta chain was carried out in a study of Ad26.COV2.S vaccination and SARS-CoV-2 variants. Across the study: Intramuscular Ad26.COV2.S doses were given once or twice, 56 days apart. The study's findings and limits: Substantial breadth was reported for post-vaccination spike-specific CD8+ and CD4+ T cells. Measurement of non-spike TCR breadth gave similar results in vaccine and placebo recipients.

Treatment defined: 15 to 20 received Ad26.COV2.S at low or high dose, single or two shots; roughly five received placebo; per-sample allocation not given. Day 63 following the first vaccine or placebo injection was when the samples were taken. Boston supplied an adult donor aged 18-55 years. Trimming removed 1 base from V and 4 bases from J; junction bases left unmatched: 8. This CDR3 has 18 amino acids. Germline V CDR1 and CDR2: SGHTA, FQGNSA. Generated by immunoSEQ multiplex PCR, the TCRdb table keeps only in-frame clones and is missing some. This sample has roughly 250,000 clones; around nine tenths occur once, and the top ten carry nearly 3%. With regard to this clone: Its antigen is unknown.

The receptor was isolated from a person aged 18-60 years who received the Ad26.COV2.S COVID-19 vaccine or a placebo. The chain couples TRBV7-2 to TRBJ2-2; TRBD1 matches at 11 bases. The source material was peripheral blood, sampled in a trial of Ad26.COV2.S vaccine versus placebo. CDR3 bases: TGTGCCAGCAGCTTAGTGGGGAGGACAGGGGGCAGCACCGGGGAGCTGTTTTTT. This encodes CASSLVGRTGGSTGELFF.